This TCR beta chain was identified during a study of T cells after yellow fever vaccination. J gave up 5 bases and V 3 bases, and 0 bases lay outside the gene matches. Germline CDR1 and CDR2: SGHTA and FQGNSA. The CDR3 consists of 15 residues. This clonotype occurred many times. Via MiXCR, TCRdb re-called the 5' RACE reads, giving one row per CDR3 protein. The sample yields a few hundred thousand distinct CDR3 sequences, 6.9% seen once. The rearrangement links TRBV7-2 to TRBJ2-4, with 14 bases matching TRBD2. The clonotype was recovered from a man aged 30 to 39 who received the YFV17D yellow fever vaccine. This sample comprised CD4+ T cells sorted from PBMCs, obtained 15 days after the yellow fever booster vaccination. CDR3 sequence: CASSLGLAGENIQYF. The CDR3 nucleotides are TGTGCCAGCAGCTTGGGACTAGCGGGAGAAAACATTCAGTACTTC.